The 24 T cell receptor beta chains reported below all come from one sample, sequenced in a study of post-analysis software for immune sequencing data. cDNA libraries of TCR beta carried unique molecular identifiers. TCRdb independently ran MiXCR on the PCR reads; one entry per CDR3 protein. The sample carries roughly 730,000 distinct CDR3 sequences, roughly 27% recorded once. These receptors lack a known antigen. Broader study findings: Roughly five TRBV segments were significantly more frequent in patients than in controls. TRBV5-6, TRBV5-1 and TRBV20-1 were among these segments.

The sequenced sample consisted of blood. Source of these receptors: a girl aged 10-17 years with multiple sclerosis.

This clonotype was counted between two and nine times. The chain is built from TRBV11-2 and TRBJ2-7; maybe TRBD1 (6 bases). The DNA end favors TRBJ2-5, so the J call may be wrong. The CDR3 is made up of 15 amino acids. CDR1 SGHAT and CDR2 FQNNGV come from the germline V gene. The CDR3 DNA sequence: TGTGCCAGCAGCCTAAGCAGGGGAAAGGGGGAGACCCAGTACTTC. The encoded protein is CASSLSRGKGETQYF.

This chain uses TRBV20-1 with TRBJ2-1, with TRBD1 as a possible D gene (6 bases). V was cut by 5 bases and J by 5 bases, with 19 bases left in between. The CDR3 covers 15 residues. CDR1 and CDR2 from the germline V gene are DFQATT and SNEGSKA (reference sequence). This chain's CDR3 is CSAPVPGHDDNEQFF. The DNA of the CDR3 is TGCAGTGCTCCTGTACCGGGACACGACGACAATGAGCAGTTCTTC.

This clonotype was counted only a few times. V gene TRBV20-1 combines with J gene TRBJ2-3, with 9 bases that match TRBD1. With V trimmed by 2 bases and J by 3 bases, 9 bases remained unmatched. The CDR3 extends over 16 amino acids. The germline V gene encodes CDR1 DFQATT and CDR2 SNEGSKA (reference sequence). The DNA of the CDR3 is TGCAGTGCTAGAAGAACAGGGGGCTCTTCGACAGATACGCAGTATTTT. Protein product: CSARRTGGSSTDTQYF.

This clonotype was seen only a few times. The chain carries TRBV29-1 and TRBJ2-7; D gene unclear. The V and J ends lost 7 bases and 4 bases respectively, with 11 bases between them. This CDR3 is built from 11 residues. Germline lookup yields CDR1 SQVTM and CDR2 ANQGSEA. The CDR3: CSASDGYEQYF. For the CDR3, the DNA is TGCAGCGCTTCGGACGGTTACGAGCAGTACTTC.

Concerning this clonotype: This clone may be a read error of a much larger clone one base away. The CDR3 DNA follows: TGTGCCAGCAGTTCTGTGGTAGCGGAGTACAATGAGCAGTTCTTC. Amino acids: CASSSVVAEYNEQFF. The rearrangement uses TRBV6-6 and TRBJ2-1; D might be TRBD2 (6 bases). From germline, CDR1 is MNHNY and CDR2 SVGAGI (reference sequence). The V end lost 4 bases, the J end lost 4 bases, and 14 bases lay between the germline ends. The length of the CDR3 is 15 residues.

This sequence joins TRBV27 and TRBJ2-7; D is undetermined. Germline V CDR1 and CDR2: MNHEY, SMNVEV (reference sequence). Trimming stripped 2 bases from V and 0 bases from J, with 11 bases between. The CDR3 runs 15 residues. CDR3: CASSLTLGSSYEQYF. CDR3 in DNA: TGTGCCAGCAGTTTAACTCTCGGTAGCTCCTACGAGCAGTACTTC.

The chain combines TRBV20-1 with TRBJ2-7; 7 nucleotides agree with TRBD2. Per the germline V gene, CDR1 is DFQATT and CDR2 is SNEGSKA (reference sequence). CDR3 length: 13 amino acids. Trimming removed 6 bases from V and 4 bases from J; junction bases left unmatched: 9. CDR3 loop: CSALHRGDYEQYF. In nucleotides, the CDR3 is TGCAGTGCCTTACACCGGGGGGATTACGAGCAGTACTTC.

This clonotype was seen a handful of times. The genes are TRBV6-5 and TRBJ2-5; TRBD1 aligns across 10 bases. This CDR3 contains 15 residues. Looked up from germline, CDR1 is MNHEY and CDR2 is SVGAGI. J lost 6 bases, V lost 6 bases, and 10 bases had no gene match. CDR3 DNA sequence: TGTGCCAGCAGCCTCATCCCGACAGGGGGCAAGACCCAGTACTTC. This gives the protein CASSLIPTGGKTQYF.

The V and J genes are TRBV20-1 and TRBJ2-3, with TRBD1 matching 7 bases. The CDR3 runs to 14 residues. From germline, CDR1 is DFQATT and CDR2 SNEGSKA (reference sequence). In nucleotides, the CDR3 is TGCAGCACTTACAGGGGTTCGAGCACAGATACGCAGTATTTT. Translation gives CSTYRGSSTDTQYF.

This clonotype has ten or more counts. The V and J genes are TRBV6-2 or TRBV6-3 and TRBJ2-7; D is uncertain. Germline CDR1 reads MNHEY; CDR2 reads SVGEGT. V lost 8 bases and J lost 0, with 5 bases in between. The CDR3 is made up of 11 amino acids. The CDR3 loop is CASRFSYEQYF. CDR3 DNA: TGTGCCAGCCGGTTCTCCTACGAGCAGTACTTC.

V usage is TRBV11-2 and J usage is TRBJ2-7; D uncertain. Germline CDR1 reads SGHAT; CDR2 reads FQNNGV. Trimming stripped 3 bases from V and 4 bases from J, with 10 bases between. The CDR3 loop spans 13 amino acids. The CDR3 DNA follows: TGTGCCAGCAGCTTTGAGGATTTGTACGAGCAGTACTTC. The encoded protein is CASSFEDLYEQYF. Full variable domain (rest looked up from reference TRBV11-2 and TRBJ2-7): EAGVAQSPRYKIIEKRQSVAFWCNPISGHATLYWYQQILGQGPKLLIQFQNNGVVDDSQLPKDRFSAERLKGVDSTLKIQPAKLEDSAVYLCASSFEDLYEQYFGPGTRLTVT.

The sample holds a few counts of this clonotype. This chain joins TRBV6-5 and TRBJ1-2; 7 bases match TRBD1. This CDR3 is built from 16 residues. With 6 bases clipped from V and 2 bases from J, the junction kept 12 bases outside the gene matches. Germline-derived CDR1 and CDR2 are MNHEY and SVGAGI. The CDR3 loop is CASSQDRDSRNYGYTF. The CDR3 nucleotides are TGTGCCAGCAGCCAAGATCGGGACAGTAGAAACTATGGCTACACCTTC.

V usage is TRBV29-1 and J usage is TRBJ2-1; the D is unclear. The CDR3 has 9 amino acids. V shed 4 bases and J shed 12 bases, with 7 bases lying between them. Germline CDR1 SQVTM, CDR2 ANQGSEA. DNA for the CDR3: TGCAGCGTTGGGGGTATGCAGTTCTTC. It encodes CSVGGMQFF.

In this sample, this clonotype turned up a few times. The chain links TRBV9 to TRBJ2-6; weak D call: TRBD2 (6 bases). Germline assignment: CDR1 SGDLS and CDR2 YYNGEE. Trimming removed 3 bases from V and 2 bases from J, with 12 bases in between. CDR3 length: 16 residues. This chain's CDR3 is CASSGAGTTGANVLTF. The DNA for the CDR3 is TGTGCCAGCAGCGGGGCGGGAACTACTGGGGCCAACGTCCTGACTTTC.

The V call is TRBV20-1, the J call TRBJ2-3; TRBD1 agrees at 9 bases. The CDR3 length is 14 residues. J lost 5 bases, V lost 4 bases, and 7 bases had no gene match. Germline-derived CDR1 and CDR2 are DFQATT and SNEGSKA (reference sequence). As DNA, the CDR3 is TGCAGTGCTAACCGGGACAGGGAGGAAGATACGCAGTATTTT. It yields the protein CSANRDREEDTQYF.

This clonotype was picked up a small number of times. This chain connects TRBV10-3 to TRBJ2-3, with D hard to call. Germline assignment: CDR1 ENHRY and CDR2 SYGVKD. Trimming removed 4 bases from V and 1 base from J, with 15 bases in between. The CDR3 runs 16 residues. DNA for the CDR3: TGTGCCATCAGTGGGGGTCTGCATGAGGGCACAGATACGCAGTATTTT. Protein sequence: CAISGGLHEGTDTQYF.

This clonotype was counted a few times. This rearrangement joins TRBV29-1 to TRBJ2-1; D gene unclear. The CDR3 loop spans 10 amino acids. Between the trimmed V and J ends, which lost 2 bases and 10 bases, there was a span of 6 bases. Germline CDR1 is SQVTM and CDR2 is ANQGSEA. The chain's CDR3 is CSVETVEQFF. As DNA, the CDR3 is TGCAGCGTTGAAACTGTGGAGCAGTTCTTC.

CDR3 protein: CASSYSGLAGATSSYNEQFF. CDR3 in DNA: TGTGCCAGCAGCTACTCGGGACTAGCGGGGGCCACGAGCTCCTACAATGAGCAGTTCTTC. The rearrangement uses TRBV9 and TRBJ2-1, with TRBD2 identical over 14 bases. Trimming cost V 4 bases and J 0 bases; bases outside gene matches: 12. This CDR3 has 20 residues. Germline CDR1 SGDLS, CDR2 YYNGEE.

This chain connects TRBV12-3 or TRBV12-4 to TRBJ1-2, with D uncertain. Trimming took off 6 bases at V and 8 bases at J, with 19 bases between the two ends. There are 14 residues in the CDR3. The CDR3 region is CASRDPGQSSGYTF. DNA for the CDR3: TGTGCCAGCAGGGACCCGGGCCAGTCAAGCGGCTACACCTTC.

The chain links TRBV20-1 to TRBJ2-1, with 12 positions matching TRBD2. Germline values: CDR1 DFQATT, CDR2 SNEGSKA (reference sequence). V gave up 2 bases and J gave up 8 bases; unmatched junction bases: 4. This CDR3 spans 14 amino acids. The CDR3 loop reads CSARPSGRGDEQFF. The CDR3 nucleotides read TGCAGTGCTAGACCTAGCGGGAGGGGGGATGAGCAGTTCTTC.

The chain is built from TRBV11-1 and TRBJ2-7; 10 nucleotides line up with TRBD1. Looked up from germline, CDR1 is SGHAT and CDR2 is FQDESV (reference sequence). This CDR3 comprises 17 residues. V gave up 0 bases and J gave up 2 bases; unmatched junction bases: 7. The CDR3 reads CASSLAGRTGGAYEQYF. DNA for the CDR3: TGTGCCAGCAGCTTAGCGGGAAGGACAGGGGGAGCCTACGAGCAGTACTTC.

This chain uses TRBV6-5 with TRBJ2-5, with D unclear. The CDR3 runs to 13 residues. Per the germline V gene, CDR1 is MNHEY and CDR2 is SVGAGI. V was shortened by 5 bases and J by 4 bases, with 11 bases between the two germline ends. CDR3 region: CASSLVGPETQYF. The CDR3 DNA reads TGTGCCAGCAGTCTAGTAGGGCCAGAGACCCAGTACTTC.

The chain is built from TRBV7-8 and TRBJ2-5; D unresolved. With 0 bases removed from V and 2 bases from J, the gap between germline ends came to 7 bases. The V gene's germline CDR1 is SGHVS and CDR2 FQNEAQ. CDR3 length: 14 residues. The chain's CDR3 is CASSLAWDQETQYF. The CDR3 DNA reads as TGTGCCAGCAGCTTAGCATGGGATCAAGAGACCCAGTACTTC.

V and J are TRBV6-5 and TRBJ2-3; D might be TRBD2 (5 bases). The germline CDR1 and CDR2 sequences are MNHEY and SVGAGI. The V end lost 8 bases, the J end lost 3 bases, and 15 bases lay between the germline ends. The CDR3 has 14 amino acids. CDR3 in amino acids: CASATIGDTDTQYF. The CDR3 DNA sequence: TGTGCCAGCGCTACCATCGGGGATACAGATACGCAGTATTTT.